This TCR beta chain originates from a study of blood T cell repertoires in COVID-19. For the study at large: The origin of the acute and convalescent COVID-19 samples was the United States, Italy and Spain. Sources were T cells, B-cell-depleted T cells, or PBMCs; the material itself was cDNA or gDNA.

The cohort comprised adults aged about 18 to 90 years residing in about two dozen US areas. Original processing notes: Amplifying reference gene primers gave estimates of nucleated cell counts. The method was immunoSEQ multiplex PCR; TCRdb's version includes in-frame clones alone and lacks a portion of them. That table gives V, J and clone size, and the DNA gave D and trimming. The data show 300,000 or so clones, 80% to 90% seen once. The CDR3 covers 14 residues. Germline CDR1 reads SGHTA; CDR2 reads FQGNSA. The V end lost 5 bases, the J end lost 7 bases, and 14 bases lay between the germline ends. This receptor was taken from a woman aged 40 to 50 with acute COVID-19. J is TRBJ2-2 and V is TRBV7-2, with TRBD1 as a possible D gene (6 bases). Sequencing was carried out using PBMCs or T cells enriched from blood (not recorded which). The CDR3: CASSRDNAIGELFF. CDR3 DNA: TGTGCCAGCAGCCGGGACAACGCCATCGGGGAGCTGTTTTTT.